This TCR beta chain emerged from a study of blood T cell repertoires in COVID-19. Overall study: Sample material is recorded as cDNA or gDNA derived from T cells, B-cell-depleted T cells, or PBMCs.

The V and J ends lost 5 bases and 4 bases, in that order; junction bases with no gene match: 10. From germline, CDR1 is SGDLS and CDR2 YYNGEE. The CDR3 is 15 residues long. Per the original data handling: Reference gene primer amplification gave nucleated cell count estimates. Profiled with immunoSEQ multiplex PCR; TCRdb holds only in-frame clones, not every one. V and J calls and clone size follow that table, whereas D and trimming were derived from the DNA. Of about 81,000 clones listed, roughly 86% are singletons. The source is a human donor in a cohort sampled during active COVID-19. Sequencing used peripheral blood. This chain uses TRBV9 with TRBJ2-3, with 7 bases that match TRBD1. Here the CDR3 DNA reads TGTGCCAGCAGTAAAGAGGGGGCTTCCCCAGATACGCAGTATTTT. Translated: CASSKEGASPDTQYF.